Listed here are 32 T cell receptor beta chains from one sample, sequenced in a study of cytomegalovirus exposure and HLA in healthy donors. TCRdb's table, derived via immunoSEQ multiplex PCR, lists solely in-frame clones and lacks some. The data show about 260,000 clones, around 90% seen once. What was sequenced was PBMCs. These receptors originate from a woman in her twenties or thirties in good health and CMV-seronegative.

The rearrangement links TRBV14 to TRBJ1-5; perhaps TRBD1 as D (5 bases). This CDR3 region has 13 residues. The ends were cut back, 1 base at V and 7 bases at J, with 8 bases in the middle. The V gene's germline CDR1 is SGHDN and CDR2 FVKESK. Here the CDR3 DNA reads TGTGCCAGCAGCCAAGGATGGGGGCAGCCCCAGCATTTT. Translating gives CASSQGWGQPQHF. The variable domain in full, completed from reference TRBV14 and TRBJ1-5, reads EAGVTQFPSHSVIEKGQTVTLRCDPISGHDNLYWYRRVMGKEIKFLLHFVKESKQDESGMPNNRFLAERTGGTYSTLKVQPAELEDSGVYFCASSQGWGQPQHFGDGTRLSIL.

The chain couples TRBV25-1 to TRBJ2-3, with D possibly TRBD2 on 5 matching bases. This CDR3 has 14 residues. V was shortened by 3 bases and J by 0 bases, with 7 bases between the two germline ends. The germline CDR1 and CDR2 sequences are MGHDK and SYGVNS. CDR3 coding DNA: TGTGCCAGCAGTGACCCGGGAAGCACAGATACGCAGTATTTT. It codes for CASSDPGSTDTQYF.

The chain is built from TRBV18 and TRBJ2-5; D not certain. This CDR3 contains 15 residues. V was pared by 2 bases and J by 0 bases, with 10 bases between. Germline assignment: CDR1 KGHSH and CDR2 LQKENI. CDR3 nucleotide sequence: TGTGCCAGCTCACCATTTTCGCCGGACCAAGAGACCCAGTACTTC. Encoded protein: CASSPFSPDQETQYF.

V is TRBV27 and J is TRBJ2-1, with 8 bases aligning to TRBD2. The J segment lost 7 bases and the V segment lost 4 bases, leaving 6 bases of the junction unmatched. Germline V gives CDR1 MNHEY, CDR2 SMNVEV (reference sequence). The CDR3 consists of 14 residues. CDR3 nucleotides: TGTGCCAGCAGTTACGGGACTAGTGTTAATGAGCAGTTCTTC. It is translated as CASSYGTSVNEQFF.

J is TRBJ2-7 and V is TRBV2, with D perhaps matching TRBD2 (7 bases). The CDR3 has 14 residues. Trimming left V 4 bases short and J 2 bases short, with 12 bases between. The germline gives CDR1 SNHLY, CDR2 FYNNEI. The chain's CDR3 is CASSGGGSPYEQYF. For the CDR3, the DNA is TGTGCCAGCAGTGGGGGGGGCAGTCCCTACGAGCAGTACTTC.

V is TRBV6-8 and J is TRBJ2-7; 9 bases line up with TRBD1. Germline V gene lookup returns CDR1 MNHGY and CDR2 SAAAGT. The V segment lost 5 bases and the J segment 3 bases; nucleotides outside the gene matches: 20. The CDR3 runs to 19 residues. CDR3 nucleotides: TGTGCCAGCAGTCCGGTCCGGGACAGGGCGGGTATCGATATCTACGAGCAGTACTTC. Translation gives CASSPVRDRAGIDIYEQYF.

V gene TRBV7-8 combines with J gene TRBJ2-3; the D is unclear. The CDR3 loop spans 13 amino acids. Germline V lookup: CDR1 SGHVS, CDR2 FQNEAQ. Trimming cost V 3 bases and J 6 bases, with 10 bases left between them. The chain's CDR3 is CASSFGVSDTQYF. The CDR3 region has the DNA TGTGCCAGCAGCTTTGGGGTGTCGGATACGCAGTATTTT.

The V call is TRBV4-3, the J call TRBJ2-7; the match to TRBD1 covers 10 bases. The V gene end was trimmed by 1 base and the J gene end by 5 bases; junction bases not matched to a gene: 2. The CDR3 totals 14 residues. CDR1 and CDR2 (germline): LGHNA, YSLEER. The CDR3 reads CASSQATGGHEQYF. The CDR3 coding sequence is TGCGCCAGCAGCCAAGCGACAGGGGGCCACGAGCAGTACTTC.

The chain combines TRBV6-6 with TRBJ1-2; TRBD1 matches 7 bases. Germline V gives CDR1 MNHNY, CDR2 SVGAGI (reference sequence). The CDR3 is made up of 14 amino acids. Trimming took 6 bases from V and 8 from J; bases not matched to a gene: 12. CDR3 DNA: TGTGCCAGCAGCTGGGACAGTCTCGAAAAAGGCTACACCTTC. This sequence encodes CASSWDSLEKGYTF.

The V and J genes are TRBV30 and TRBJ2-1; D call uncertain. The CDR3 is made up of 14 amino acids. The germline gives CDR1 GTSNPN, CDR2 SVGIG (reference sequence). V was clipped by 7 bases and J by 6 bases, with 19 bases between them. CDR3 in DNA: TGTGCCTCGACGAATGGCGCCAACCTCAATGAGCAGTTCTTC. Amino acids: CASTNGANLNEQFF. Filled out from reference TRBV30 and TRBJ2-1, the complete variable domain reads SQTIHQWPATLVQPVGSPLSLECTVEGTSNPNLYWYRQAAGRGLQLLFYSVGIGQISSEVPQNLSASRPQDRQFILSSKKLLLSDSGFYLCASTNGANLNEQFFGPGTRLTVL.

The chain joins TRBV6-5 to TRBJ2-1; 9 bases match TRBD1. There are 15 residues in the CDR3. The germline V gene has CDR1 MNHEY and CDR2 SVGAGI. Germline trimming cut 2 bases from V and 4 bases from J; bases unmatched to any gene: 3. CDR3 sequence reads: CASSYGGTGYNEQFF. The CDR3 bases are TGTGCCAGCAGTTACGGGGGGACAGGGTACAATGAGCAGTTCTTC.

Only a few counts were recorded for this clone. This sequence joins TRBV19 and TRBJ2-1; D is possibly TRBD2 (6 bases). This CDR3 contains 15 residues. Germline CDR1 and CDR2: LNHDA and SQIVND (reference sequence). V shed 7 bases and J shed 4 bases, with 17 bases lying between them. Here the CDR3 DNA reads TGTGCCAGTACGAGCAGCCAAGGAGGGTACAATGAGCAGTTCTTC. It codes for CASTSSQGGYNEQFF.

The chain uses TRBV30 and TRBJ1-5; the D is unclear. The CDR3 runs to 16 residues. Germline V gene data show CDR1 as GTSNPN and CDR2 as SVGIG (reference sequence). Trimming took off 2 bases at V and 7 bases at J, with 21 bases between the two ends. CDR3 sequence reads: CAWSTPIRTPGQPQHF. DNA for the CDR3: TGTGCCTGGAGTACCCCAATCCGGACGCCTGGACAGCCCCAGCATTTT.

This clone is a singleton in its sample. This chain joins TRBV6-6 and TRBJ2-1; D gene uncertain. There are 12 residues in the CDR3. Trimming shortened V by 2 bases and J by 10 bases, and 9 bases separated the two germline ends. Germline V gene sequence: CDR1 MNHNY, CDR2 SVGAGI (reference sequence). DNA of the CDR3: TGTGCCAGCAGTTACCGGGCTGGAGAGCAGTTCTTC. It translates to CASSYRAGEQFF.

The chain recombines TRBV27 with TRBJ1-2; 7 positions agree with TRBD1. After removal of 2 bases from V and 7 bases from J, the junction contained 10 bases not matched to a gene. CDR1 and CDR2 from the germline V gene are MNHEY and SMNVEV (reference sequence). The CDR3 runs 15 residues. CDR3 in amino acids: CASSLRGQARLGYTF. CDR3 in DNA: TGTGCCAGCAGTTTACGTGGACAGGCCCGCCTTGGCTACACCTTC.

The chain couples TRBV2 to TRBJ2-3, with a weak D call TRBD2 (6 bases). This CDR3 is 14 amino acids long. CDR1 is SNHLY, CDR2 FYNNEI, per germline. The ends were cut back, 9 bases at V and 4 bases at J, with 17 bases in the middle. CDR3 residues: CASLARGISDTQYF. DNA of the CDR3: TGTGCCAGTCTGGCGCGGGGAATCTCAGATACGCAGTATTTT.

This clone appeared once. The chain carries TRBV5-1 and TRBJ2-1; D ambiguous. Germline V gene data show CDR1 as SGHRS and CDR2 as YFSETQ. The CDR3 length is 15 residues. V lost 1 base and J 2 bases, leaving 10 bases between the germline ends. The CDR3 bases are TGCGCCAGCAGCTTGACTCAAGGGCCCTACAATGAGCAGTTCTTC. Its protein product is CASSLTQGPYNEQFF.

The chain has TRBV27 and TRBJ2-5, with 10 bases identical to TRBD2. The CDR3 extends over 15 amino acids. Germline trimming cut 2 bases from V and 0 bases from J; bases unmatched to any gene: 0. CDR1 is MNHEY, CDR2 SMNVEV, per germline (reference sequence). In DNA, the CDR3 is TGTGCCAGCAGTTTACTAGCGGGAGACCAAGAGACCCAGTACTTC. Amino acids: CASSLLAGDQETQYF.

This clone was seen a few times. One junction end disagrees with the germline gene, perhaps due to a read error. This chain uses TRBV20-1 with TRBJ2-2; maybe TRBD2 (5 bases). The CDR3 consists of 11 residues. Germline V gives CDR1 DFQATT, CDR2 SNEGSKA (reference sequence). CDR3 in amino acids: CSALRDPTLIF. DNA for the CDR3: TGCAGTGCACTACGGGATCCAACACTAATTTTT.

The J gene is TRBJ2-2, the V gene TRBV23-1; the match to TRBD2 covers 13 bases. TRBV23-1 is an ORF for which the function is uncertain. J gave up 6 bases and V 8 bases, and 15 bases lay outside the gene matches. This CDR3 region has 18 residues. CDR3 protein: CASRNGLAGAISPGELFF. The CDR3, as DNA: TGCGCCAGCCGAAATGGACTAGCGGGAGCCATATCCCCCGGGGAGCTGTTTTTT.

The chain uses TRBV28 and TRBJ1-5; 10 bases are shared with TRBD1. Trimming at V came to 4 bases and at J to 5 bases, leaving 14 bases not matched to a gene. Germline V gene lookup returns CDR1 MDHEN and CDR2 SYDVKM. This CDR3 has 18 residues. The CDR3 DNA reads as TGTGCCAGCAGTTCGAAAACTTTGCGGGGGACAGGGGATCAGCCCCAGCATTTT. It is translated as CASSSKTLRGTGDQPQHF. Full variable domain (rest looked up from reference TRBV28 and TRBJ1-5): DVKVTQSSRYLVKRTGEKVFLECVQDMDHENMFWYRQDPGLGLRLIYFSYDVKMKEKGDIPEGYSVSREKKERFSLILESASTNQTSMYLCASSSKTLRGTGDQPQHFGDGTRLSIL.

This chain connects TRBV4-3 to TRBJ2-3; D call uncertain. Trimming left V 2 bases short and J 3 bases short, with 15 bases between. CDR3 length: 16 amino acids. Germline V gene sequence: CDR1 LGHNA, CDR2 YSLEER. The CDR3 protein is CASSQSKFSITDTQYF. The DNA for the CDR3 is TGCGCCAGCAGCCAATCCAAATTTTCGATAACAGATACGCAGTATTTT.

The gene calls are TRBV29-1 and TRBJ1-1, with D possibly TRBD1 on 5 matching bases. Trimming removed 7 bases from V and 0 bases from J, with 12 bases in between. The CDR3 covers 13 residues. CDR1 and CDR2 (germline): SQVTM, ANQGSEA. The CDR3 protein is CSADSDLNTEAFF. The CDR3 DNA reads TGCAGCGCTGACAGCGACCTGAACACTGAAGCTTTCTTT.

This sequence joins TRBV28 and TRBJ2-3, with D maybe TRBD2 (6 bases). Per germline, CDR1 MDHEN and CDR2 SYDVKM. This CDR3 is built from 16 residues. V was pared by 5 bases and J by 1 base, with 16 bases between. CDR3 coding DNA: TGTGCCAGCAGTCCGATAGTCCGCGGGGGCACAGATACGCAGTATTTT. This codes for CASSPIVRGGTDTQYF.

This chain connects TRBV7-9 to TRBJ1-1; a weak D match, TRBD1 (5 bases). CDR3 length: 13 residues. Germline lookup yields CDR1 SEHNR and CDR2 FQNEAQ (reference sequence). The V end was cut by 3 bases, the J end by 7 bases, with 12 bases between. CDR3 amino acids: CASSLGLRVEAFF. As DNA, the CDR3 is TGTGCCAGCAGCTTGGGACTAAGGGTTGAAGCTTTCTTT.

This clone came up once. The chain employs TRBV7-3 and TRBJ2-1, with 8 bases identical to TRBD2. J gave up 7 bases and V 5 bases, and 10 bases lay outside the gene matches. This CDR3 has 15 amino acids. Per the germline V gene, CDR1 is SGHTA and CDR2 is FQGTGA. As DNA, the CDR3 is TGTGCCAGCAGCCCGAGGGGCGGGAGGTGGAATGAGCAGTTCTTC. It encodes CASSPRGGRWNEQFF.

The genes are TRBV28 and TRBJ1-5; D is unresolved. V was shortened by 1 base and J by 2 bases, with 18 bases between the two germline ends. Germline V gives CDR1 MDHEN, CDR2 SYDVKM. The CDR3 is made up of 18 amino acids. The CDR3 spells CASSLSRVRRGGNQPQHF. CDR3 in DNA: TGTGCCAGCAGTTTATCCCGGGTACGGCGGGGTGGCAATCAGCCCCAGCATTTT.

The chain uses TRBV7-8 and TRBJ2-7; D is perhaps TRBD2 (5 bases). Between the trimmed V and J ends, which lost 1 base and 2 bases, there was a span of 12 bases. CDR3 length: 15 amino acids. Germline assignment: CDR1 SGHVS and CDR2 FQNEAQ. The CDR3 DNA sequence: TGTGCCAGCAGCTTAGTAGCCGTCGGGACCTACGAGCAGTACTTC. It translates to CASSLVAVGTYEQYF.

This chain links TRBV5-6 with TRBJ1-5, with D maybe TRBD1 (6 bases). Germline values: CDR1 SGHDT, CDR2 YYEEEE. Trimming took 6 bases from V and 4 from J, leaving 14 bases between them. This CDR3 contains 14 residues. The CDR3: CASNYGGLNQPQHF. CDR3 in DNA: TGTGCCAGCAACTATGGGGGGCTGAATCAGCCCCAGCATTTT.

V usage is TRBV25-1 and J usage is TRBJ2-7, with TRBD2 as a possible D gene (5 bases). Germline CDR1 MGHDK, CDR2 SYGVNS. The length of the CDR3 is 12 residues. The V gene lost 6 bases and the J gene lost 2 bases, with 8 bases spanning the gap. In DNA, the CDR3 is TGTGCCAGCAGCGGACTCACCTACGAGCAGTACTTC. Its translation is CASSGLTYEQYF.

The chain combines TRBV6-5 with TRBJ2-7, with TRBD2 matching over 8 bases. V gave up 2 bases and J gave up 4 bases; unmatched junction bases: 1. Germline CDR1 MNHEY, CDR2 SVGAGI. The CDR3 contains 13 residues. CDR3 DNA sequence: TGTGCCAGCAGTTACGCGGGAGGATACGAGCAGTACTTC. Translation: CASSYAGGYEQYF.

The DNA of the CDR3 is TGTGCCAGCAGTGAAGTGGCCTACGAGCAGTACTTC. This encodes CASSEVAYEQYF. The chain has TRBV2 and TRBJ2-7; D not certain. From germline, CDR1 is SNHLY and CDR2 FYNNEI. This CDR3 region has 12 residues. The V end was cut by 1 base, the J end by 2 bases, with 3 bases between.